The 2 T cell receptor beta chains below were found in one sample sequenced in a study of shared clonotypes between healthy human individuals. Here immunoSEQ multiplex PCR was the method, and the copy in TCRdb shows in-frame clones only, minus some. The data show roughly 500,000 clones, with over 75% seen just once and about an eighth held by the top ten. The sequenced sample was PBMCs. These receptors were collected from a woman in her thirties or forties in good health. Some clones in this sample may be carry-over from other donors' samples.

V usage is TRBV7-2 and J usage is TRBJ1-1; D perhaps matches TRBD1 (6 bases). In germline, CDR1 is SGHTA, CDR2 FQGNSA. The CDR3 runs to 15 residues. V lost 5 bases to trimming and J lost 1 base, with 14 bases between them. CDR3 nucleotide sequence: TGTGCCAGCAGCCCGCAGACAGGTACGAACACTGAAGCTTTCTTT. Residues: CASSPQTGTNTEAFF.

V is TRBV27 and J is TRBJ2-1; D perhaps matches TRBD2 (5 bases). CDR3 length: 16 residues. Looked up from germline, CDR1 is MNHEY and CDR2 is SMNVEV (reference sequence). The V gene lost 6 bases and the J gene lost 7 bases, with 22 bases spanning the gap. Here the CDR3 reads CASRPASTSLGNEQFF. CDR3 sequence (DNA): TGTGCCAGCAGACCTGCTAGCACCTCGTTGGGGAATGAGCAGTTCTTC.